This is a list of T cell receptor beta chains from one sample in a study of T cells in Graves' hyperthyroidism and ophthalmopathy. TCRdb analysed the multiplex PCR reads with MiXCR anew, one entry per CDR3 protein. The sample includes hundreds of thousands of distinct CDR3 sequences, around 15% of them seen just once. Source material: blood. The receptor set was obtained from a woman under 30 with Graves' hyperthyroidism. Both conserved end residues are part of each CDR3.

v_call | cdr3_aa
TRBV6-2/TRBV6-3 | CASSSRRLVKPDTQYF
TRBV7-2 | CASSLYRDTQYF
TRBV7-9 | CASSLGAGARAPDTQYF
TRBV27 | CASSQSRSSYEQYF
TRBV19 | CASSKIPDSSLHF
TRBV2 | CASRRLTGEEAFF
TRBV12-3/TRBV12-4 | CASSFSGTSGIQYF
TRBV5-1 | CASSLGGQISQPQHF
TRBV27 | CASSLSTGSTGELFF
TRBV30 | CAWGQGSRSEQYF
TRBV7-2 | CASSSPGGLPSTDTQYF
TRBV18 | CASSRQDISYNEQFF
TRBV19 | CASSIVRDGSNEQYF
TRBV7-8 | CASSFGTGSAGELFF